The source of this T cell receptor (beta chain) is a study of identical twins. This clonotype was detected many times. Its cognate antigen is unknown. A universal primer site was incorporated via template switching, and the cDNA contained unique molecular identifiers. Using its own MiXCR run on the 5' RACE reads, TCRdb lists one record per CDR3 protein. The profile covers hundreds of thousands of distinct CDR3 sequences, with around an eighth appearing a single time and around 1.6% taken by the ten largest. The germline CDR1 and CDR2 sequences are SGHDN and FVKESK. This CDR3 has 13 amino acids. Trimming cost V 5 bases and J 5 bases, with 9 bases left between them. Notes on the study in general: Memory repertoires lacked the insertion deficit that abundant cord blood beta clonotypes showed. Low generation probability was overrepresented in out-of-frame alpha sequences shared by twins.

This sample was shared with a second study, whose subject was yellow fever vaccine responses in identical twins.

Sample: PBMCs. This chain joins TRBV14 and TRBJ2-2; D uncertain. The receptor was isolated from a woman aged 18-29 years in good health. Written as DNA, the CDR3 is TGTGCCAGCAGCTGGACGGAGACCGGGGAGCTGTTTTTT. This translates into CASSWTETGELFF.